This entry features one T cell receptor (beta chain) sequence. The data were obtained in a study of T cells in Graves' hyperthyroidism and ophthalmopathy. Researchers took RNA transcripts and amplified the TCR beta CDR3 regions from them. First-round RT-PCR of the TCR CDR3 relied on the HTBI primer set. TCRdb fed the multiplex PCR reads into MiXCR, producing one record per CDR3 protein. Here the sample spans 600,000 to 700,000 distinct CDR3 sequences, just under 45% being singletons. Clinical symptoms, serum thyroxine, TRAb, thyroid ultrasound and orbital computed tomography established diagnosis. This TCR was recovered from an adult man with Graves' disease, either hyperthyroidism or ophthalmopathy (not recorded which). Sequencing was performed on peripheral blood or thyroid tissue (not recorded which).

CDR3 region: CASTYRGSNYGYTF. The DNA of the CDR3 is TGTGCCAGCACATACAGGGGGTCGAACTATGGCTACACCTTC. The chain recombines TRBV27 with TRBJ1-2; 8 bases agree with TRBD1. This CDR3 is built from 14 residues. CDR1 MNHEY and CDR2 SMNVEV come from the germline V gene (reference sequence). After removal of 7 bases from V and 2 bases from J, the junction contained 6 bases not matched to a gene.